This is a list of T cell receptor beta chains from one sample in a study of cytotoxic CD8 clonotypes in ibrutinib-treated CLL. TCRdb's table, derived via immunoSEQ multiplex PCR, lists solely in-frame clones and lacks some. The repertoire consists of some 300,000 clones, with roughly 79% occurring once and the leading ten covering over 5.5%. The sequenced sample was PBMCs, obtained before ibrutinib treatment. All receptors come from a human donor with chronic lymphocytic leukemia. The CDR3 runs from the conserved cysteine through the conserved F or W.

>TRBV6-5|TRBJ2-5
CASRSGGGETQYF
>TRBV29-1|TRBJ1-2
CSVERGALYTF
>TRBV5-6|TRBJ1-1
CASSLVTRLRNTEAFF
>TRBV15|TRBJ1-1
CATSRLGGTEAFF
>TRBV29-1|TRBJ2-7
CSVQVGASGSYEQYF
>TRBV27|TRBJ2-1
CASSDGTSVSLYNEQFF
>TRBV6-5|TRBJ2-1
CASSSDRGLWNEQFF
>TRBV5-4|TRBJ1-1
CASSLFRGRGDTEAFF
>TRBV6-1|TRBJ2-7
CASNELAGYEQYF
>TRBV9|TRBJ2-1
CASSDANSGQGMAEQFF
>TRBV29-1|TRBJ2-7
CSVLERNSYEQYF
>TRBV30|TRBJ1-4
CAWTSVAGTTNEKLFF
>TRBV6-6|TRBJ2-2
CASSSVRTGELFF
>TRBV4-2|TRBJ2-1
CASSQEEAASYNEQFF
>TRBV9|TRBJ2-3
CASSIHGAQGTDTQYF
>TRBV4-1|TRBJ2-1
CASGPGGPTEQFF
>TRBV2|TRBJ2-7
CASSGTGYKQYF
>TRBV28|TRBJ2-7
CASTLIAGGGYEQYF
>TRBV7-8|TRBJ2-3
CASSFSGQVLWDTQYF
>TRBV21-1|TRBJ1-1
CASSKPGCTEAFF
>TRBV9|TRBJ2-7
CASSTIAGVDYEQYF
>TRBV7-9|TRBJ2-2
CASRPSGPENTGELFF
>TRBV19|TRBJ2-4
CASSMGQPGLSKNIQYF